The TCR beta chain under discussion was sequenced for a study of human T cells and chemical hapten exposure. General study points: Given that the donors had alopecia, their immune response may differ from that seen in healthy people.

The library labeled individual cDNA molecules by adding unique molecular identifiers to them. One entry per CDR3 protein, called by TCRdb with MiXCR from the RACE reads. The profile shows about 270,000 distinct CDR3 sequences, almost 8% of them singletons. As for time point: pre-sensitization, week 0. As to treatment: therapeutic diphenylcyclopropenone sensitization with weekly scalp DPC. Suited to DPC and affected by alopecia, the donors ranged from 18 to 70 years old. V trimming: 4 bases; J trimming: 1 base; junction bases outside the gene matches: 15. The CDR3 runs to 18 residues. CDR1 and CDR2 from the germline V gene are SQVTM and ANQGSEA. This clonotype was counted at least ten times. Its antigen is undetermined.

This chain joins TRBV29-1 and TRBJ2-5; TRBD1 matches 10 bases. The origin of this receptor is a man between 18 and 35 years old with alopecia areata. Some clones in this sample may be carry-over from other donors' samples. The sample here was whole blood, taken in connection with sensitization to the hapten diphenylcyclopropenone (DPC). CDR3 coding DNA: TGCAGCGTTGGCCCAAATTCCGGGACAGGGGCCCTCCAAGAGACCCAGTACTTC. Protein: CSVGPNSGTGALQETQYF.